This T cell receptor (beta chain) was recorded in a study of regulatory T cells in long-lasting Graves disease. Study-wide results and caveats: Whereas roughly 1,000 public clonotypes were shared by new patients, persistent patients shared more, at a few thousand.

In regard to this clonotype: What it binds is not known.

Sample time point: persistent/refractory GD, antithyroid drugs over 5 years with positive TRAb. Scientists built the TCR library using RNA that was extracted from PBMCs. American Thyroid Association guidelines defined Graves' disease diagnosis. EDTA tubes received about 9.3 milliliters of collected peripheral blood. There are 13 residues in the CDR3. Germline V CDR1 and CDR2: SQVTM, ANQGSEA. Unmatched junction bases numbered 9, after V lost 4 bases and J lost 7 bases. Arm-PCR of CDR3 regions with iRepertoire HTBI primers generated TCR beta libraries. From the multiplex PCR reads, TCRdb called clonotypes with MiXCR, one entry per CDR3 protein. The sample comprises about 420,000 distinct CDR3 sequences, roughly a quarter of which are singletons, and approximately 26% rests with the top ten.

This chain connects TRBV29-1 to TRBJ2-7; TRBD1 matches 8 bases. Sequencing was performed on peripheral blood mononuclear cells (PBMCs), taken when the disease was refractory, from a patient treated with antithyroid drugs. The origin of this receptor is a female donor with Graves disease. CDR3 loop: CSVAVQGAGEQYF. CDR3 coding DNA: TGCAGCGTTGCTGTTCAGGGGGCGGGAGAGCAGTACTTC.